This TCR beta chain was identified in a study of cytomegalovirus exposure and HLA in healthy donors. The data were produced by immunoSEQ multiplex PCR, yet TCRdb's version contains in-frame clones alone and is incomplete. The table includes approximately 270,000 clones, roughly 90% detected once. Germline assignment: CDR1 MDHEN and CDR2 SYDVKM. Trimming removed 3 bases from V and 4 bases from J; junction bases left unmatched: 5. The CDR3 runs to 15 residues. Sequencing was carried out using PBMCs. The TCR originated in a woman aged 18 to 35 in good health and CMV-seronegative. V is TRBV28 and J is TRBJ1-5; 8 positions match TRBD1. CDR3 sequence (DNA): TGTGCCAGCAGTTTCGGACAGGGTCGAAATCAGCCCCAGCATTTT. Protein sequence: CASSFGQGRNQPQHF.